This TCR beta chain was retrieved from a study of T cell changes during pregnancy in multiple sclerosis (dated by TCRdb to 2018 to 2020). With respect to the entire study: Changes in the T cell repertoire over the course of pregnancy were examined in this study in women with multiple sclerosis.

Libraries were prepared through the immunoSEQ multiplex PCR assay. TCRdb obtained this table from immuneACCESS and retained in-frame rearrangements with V and J assigned. These tables miss some clones; where compared with another copy, unresolved V genes account for less than half of the shortfall, and the remainder is unexplained. Across this sample there are some 37,000 clones, with 85% to 95% seen only once. The ten biggest clones cover under 0.4% of the sample. About this clone: What antigen it recognizes has not been identified. The input lacks base qualities; no much larger clone sits a single base away.

Based on the germline V gene, the CDR1 and CDR2 sequences are SGHNT and YENEEA. Its CDR3 holds 13 amino acids, cysteine through phenylalanine. CDR3 DNA only is kept here, 39 bases in frame from base 1. V loses 4 bases of germline sequence and J loses 8 bases, and the interval between the two ends is 12 bases. The sample was CD4+ T cells from peripheral blood mononuclear cells, taken after pregnancy. The sequence was collected from a female donor in good health, enrolled as a control in a pregnancy study. This chain joins TRBV11-3 to TRBJ2-1; TRBD1 is a weak D gene call, 7 bases matching. The CDR3 here reads CASSYRRGDEQFF. The DNA is TGTGCCAGCAGCTACCGCAGGGGGGATGAGCAGTTCTTC. The variable domain in full, with residues beyond the CDR3 obtained from the reference TRBV11-3 and TRBJ2-1 genes, is EAGVVQSPRYKIIEKKQPVAFWCNPISGHNTLYWYLQNLGQGPELLIRYENEEAVDDSQLPKDRFSAERLKGVDSTLKIQPAELGDSAVYLCASSYRRGDEQFFGPGTRLTVL.